These 3 T cell receptor beta chains were all obtained from the same sample, sequenced in a study of human T cells and chemical hapten exposure. Time point defined: pre-sensitization, week 0. As for treatment: therapeutic diphenylcyclopropenone sensitization with weekly scalp DPC. TCRdb ran MiXCR on the RACE reads and lists one entry per CDR3 protein. The repertoire holds over 85,000 distinct CDR3 sequences, with about 10% as singletons. The sample here was whole blood, taken in connection with sensitization to the hapten diphenylcyclopropenone (DPC). All receptors come from a woman in her fifties or sixties with alopecia areata. Some clones in this sample may be carry-over from other donors' samples.

At least ten counts were recorded for this clonotype. This sequence joins TRBV9 and TRBJ2-1; TRBD2 matches 7 bases. The CDR3 covers 13 residues. V was clipped by 0 bases and J by 7 bases; unmatched bases: 1. Germline assignment: CDR1 SGDLS and CDR2 YYNGEE. For the CDR3, the DNA is TGTGCCAGCAGCGTAGGGGGAGGGAATGAGCAGTTCTTC. Encoded protein: CASSVGGGNEQFF.

This clonotype was counted many times. The rearrangement joins TRBV11-3 to TRBJ2-2; D perhaps matches TRBD2 (8 bases). V lost 4 bases and J lost 2, with 20 bases in between. CDR3 length equals 18 residues. Germline V gene data show CDR1 as SGHNT and CDR2 as YENEEA. The chain's CDR3 is CASSSVNGRGPNTGELFF. CDR3 coding DNA: TGTGCCAGCAGCTCGGTAAACGGGAGGGGGCCAAACACCGGGGAGCTGTTTTTT.

This clonotype came up a few times. The gene calls are TRBV20-1 and TRBJ2-1; 8 nucleotides match TRBD1. This CDR3 region has 15 residues. Per germline, CDR1 DFQATT and CDR2 SNEGSKA (reference sequence). With 4 bases clipped from V and 5 bases from J, the junction kept 10 bases outside the gene matches. The CDR3 DNA reads TGCAGTGCTACTCACCGGGACAGGCCCGACAATGAGCAGTTCTTC. Translation: CSATHRDRPDNEQFF.